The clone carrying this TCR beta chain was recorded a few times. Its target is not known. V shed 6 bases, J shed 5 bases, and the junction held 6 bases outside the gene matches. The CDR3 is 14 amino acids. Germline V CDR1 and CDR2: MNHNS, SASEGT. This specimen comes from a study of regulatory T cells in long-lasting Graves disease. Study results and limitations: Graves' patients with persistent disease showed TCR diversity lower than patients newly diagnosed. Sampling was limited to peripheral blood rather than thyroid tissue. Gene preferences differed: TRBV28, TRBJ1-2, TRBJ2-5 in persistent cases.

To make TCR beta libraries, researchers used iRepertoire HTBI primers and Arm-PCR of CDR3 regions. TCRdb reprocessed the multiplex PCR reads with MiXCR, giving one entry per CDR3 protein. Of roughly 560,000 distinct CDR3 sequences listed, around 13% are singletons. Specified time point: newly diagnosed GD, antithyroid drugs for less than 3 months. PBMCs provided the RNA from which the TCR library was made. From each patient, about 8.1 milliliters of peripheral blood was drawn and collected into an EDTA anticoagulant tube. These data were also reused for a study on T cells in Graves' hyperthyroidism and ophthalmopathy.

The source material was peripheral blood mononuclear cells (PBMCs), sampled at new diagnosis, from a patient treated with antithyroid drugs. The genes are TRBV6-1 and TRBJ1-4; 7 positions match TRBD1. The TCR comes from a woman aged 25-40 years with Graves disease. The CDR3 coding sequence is TGTGCCAGCAGGCCGGGACAGAGAAATGAAAAACTGTTTTTT. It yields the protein CASRPGQRNEKLFF.